One and the same sample provided the 24 T cell receptor beta chains below, sequenced in a study of blood T cell repertoires in COVID-19 (TCRdb year 2020). Libraries were prepared through the immunoSEQ multiplex PCR assay. TCRdb retrieved this table from immuneACCESS and kept in-frame rearrangements only. Not all clones are present; in checked studies, unresolved V genes account for under half, and no reason is known for the remainder. For this sample there are some 250,000 clones; just under 85% appear just once. The top ten clones comprise 14% to 15% of the sample. Sequences were obtained from PBMCs or T cells enriched from blood (not recorded which). The receptors were sampled from a man in his forties or fifties who had recovered from COVID-19.

The V gene is TRBV19, the J gene TRBJ2-3; TRBD1 aligns across 7 bases. V shed 5 bases and J 2 bases; nucleotides not matched to a gene: 10. Looked up from germline, CDR1 is LNHDA and CDR2 is SQIVND (reference sequence). The CDR3 contains 16 residues. The CDR3 region is CASSAQGRTSTDTQYF. The CDR3 region has the DNA TGTGCCAGTAGTGCACAGGGGCGAACCTCCACAGATACGCAGTATTTT. Full variable domain (outside the CDR3, taken from reference TRBV19 and TRBJ2-3): DGGITQSPKYLFRKEGQNVTLSCEQNLNHDAMYWYRQDPGQGLRLIYYSQIVNDFQKGDIAEGYSVSREKKESFPLTVTSAQKNPTAFYLCASSAQGRTSTDTQYFGPGTRLTVL.

This clone was seen just once. The gene calls are TRBV28 and TRBJ1-1, with 10 bases fitting TRBD1. Per the germline V gene, CDR1 is MDHEN and CDR2 is SYDVKM. Trimming cost V 4 bases and J 6 bases; bases outside gene matches: 8. This CDR3 spans 15 amino acids. CDR3 sequence: CASSSNRDRGPEAFF. DNA for the CDR3: TGTGCCAGCAGTTCCAACCGGGACAGGGGCCCTGAAGCTTTCTTT.

The chain uses TRBV28 and TRBJ1-1, with D perhaps matching TRBD1 (5 bases). V dropped 6 bases and J dropped 7 bases, with 12 bases sitting between them. Germline V gene sequence: CDR1 MDHEN, CDR2 SYDVKM. This CDR3 contains 12 residues. CDR3 sequence reads: CASRGGRGEAFF. Here the CDR3 DNA reads TGTGCCAGCAGGGGGGGACGGGGTGAAGCTTTCTTT.

The rearrangement uses TRBV13 and TRBJ2-7, with 11 bases fitting TRBD1. After removal of 2 bases from V and 3 bases from J, the junction contained 3 bases not matched to a gene. Germline assignment: CDR1 PRHDT and CDR2 FYEKMQ (reference sequence). CDR3 length equals 15 residues. Here the CDR3 DNA reads TGTGCCAGCAGCTTAACTGGGACAGGGGGCTACGAGCAGTACTTC. Protein: CASSLTGTGGYEQYF.

The chain uses TRBV18 and TRBJ2-7, with 7 bases that match TRBD2. Losses at the gene ends were 6 bases for V and 6 bases for J; bases not matched to a gene: 11. Germline assignment: CDR1 KGHSH and CDR2 LQKENI. The CDR3 covers 14 residues. Written as DNA, the CDR3 is TGTGCCAGCTCCCAGATCCTAAGGGAGGGCGAGCAGTACTTC. Protein: CASSQILREGEQYF.

The chain employs TRBV6-5 and TRBJ2-2, with D unclear. Germline V gives CDR1 MNHEY, CDR2 SVGAGI. V lost 7 bases, J lost 6 bases, and 9 bases lay in between. There are 12 residues in the CDR3. The CDR3 sequence: CASTVEPGELFF. CDR3 sequence (DNA): TGTGCCAGCACCGTGGAGCCCGGGGAGCTGTTTTTT.

The chain is built from TRBV27 and TRBJ1-3; D unresolved. With 5 bases removed from V and 0 bases from J, the gap between germline ends came to 8 bases. Germline CDR1 is MNHEY and CDR2 is SMNVEV (reference sequence). The CDR3 extends over 14 amino acids. This CDR3 is CASSPTTSGNTIYF. The CDR3 DNA sequence: TGTGCCAGCAGTCCGACAACCTCTGGAAACACCATATATTTT.

This clone has just a few counts. The chain is built from TRBV3-1 (or the pseudogene TRBV3-2) and TRBJ1-1; D is undetermined. The V gene's germline CDR1 is LGHDT and CDR2 YNNKEL (reference sequence). The CDR3 totals 15 residues. Trimming removed 1 base at V and 5 bases at J, with 14 bases between. For the CDR3, the DNA is TGTGCCAGCAGCCAAGGGCGACCCTCGCGGACTGAAGCTTTCTTT. Translating it yields CASSQGRPSRTEAFF.

The rearrangement links TRBV19 to TRBJ1-5, with D perhaps matching TRBD1 (6 bases). The ends were cut back, 6 bases at V and 3 bases at J, with 15 bases in the middle. The CDR3 has 15 residues. Looked up from germline, CDR1 is LNHDA and CDR2 is SQIVND (reference sequence). For the CDR3, the DNA is TGTGCCAGTAGAACCATGGACAGATCCAATCAGCCCCAGCATTTT. It yields the protein CASRTMDRSNQPQHF.

The chain combines TRBV5-1 with TRBJ2-5, with TRBD2 as a possible D gene (7 bases). CDR3 length: 14 residues. The ends were cut back, 1 base at V and 5 bases at J, with 12 bases in the middle. Per the germline V gene, CDR1 is SGHRS and CDR2 is YFSETQ. The CDR3 reads CASSLIGGLETQYF. The CDR3 coding sequence is TGCGCCAGCAGCTTGATCGGGGGGCTGGAGACCCAGTACTTC.

V and J are TRBV6-5 and TRBJ1-2; 7 bases map to TRBD1. The junction had 3 bases not matched to a gene; V was cut back by 6 bases and J by 2 bases. This CDR3 has 13 residues. Germline V gene data show CDR1 as MNHEY and CDR2 as SVGAGI. In DNA form, the CDR3 reads TGTGCCAGCAGCCCGGGACAGAACTATGGCTACACCTTC. It is translated as CASSPGQNYGYTF.

The V and J genes are TRBV5-6 and TRBJ2-7; a weak D match, TRBD1 (5 bases). The CDR3 contains 13 residues. Trimming removed 2 bases from V and 7 bases from J, with 13 bases in between. Germline V gives CDR1 SGHDT, CDR2 YYEEEE. The CDR3 loop is CASSFSQGREQYF. DNA of the CDR3: TGTGCCAGCAGCTTCTCCCAGGGTAGGGAGCAGTACTTC.

This chain links TRBV27 with TRBJ2-1; 9 bases line up with TRBD2. This CDR3 comprises 12 residues. Germline V gene lookup returns CDR1 MNHEY and CDR2 SMNVEV (reference sequence). V was pared by 4 bases and J by 13 bases, with 5 bases of the junction left unmatched. The CDR3 reads CASSSQLAGQFF. The CDR3 DNA reads as TGTGCCAGCAGTTCCCAACTAGCGGGCCAGTTCTTC.

A few counts support this clone. The rearrangement joins TRBV3-1 (or the pseudogene TRBV3-2) to TRBJ1-2; 7 bases agree with TRBD1. This CDR3 is 12 amino acids long. V lost 2 bases and J lost 8; bases outside the gene matches: 2. Germline V gives CDR1 LGHDT, CDR2 YNNKEL (reference sequence). The DNA for the CDR3 is TGTGCCAGCAGCCAAAACAGGGGAGGCTACACCTTC. This sequence encodes CASSQNRGGYTF.

The chain combines TRBV6-1 with TRBJ2-5, with a weak D call TRBD2 (5 bases). Germline V gene lookup returns CDR1 MNHNS and CDR2 SASEGT. The CDR3 length is 13 residues. V was trimmed by 2 bases and J by 5 bases, leaving 9 bases between them. CDR3 bases: TGTGCCAGCAGTGAAAAGGGAGAGGAGACCCAGTACTTC. Amino acids: CASSEKGEETQYF.

The chain carries TRBV4-2 and TRBJ2-3; 11 bases map to TRBD2. Germline trimming cut 5 bases from V and 3 bases from J; bases unmatched to any gene: 13. CDR1 is LGHNA and CDR2 is YNFKEQ in the germline V gene. CDR3 length equals 18 residues. The CDR3 sequence is CASSYGSPGLAVTDTQYF. The CDR3, as DNA: TGTGCCAGCAGCTATGGGTCTCCGGGACTAGCGGTAACAGATACGCAGTATTTT.

The chain links TRBV19 to TRBJ2-1, with TRBD2 identical over 7 bases. This CDR3 contains 13 residues. J gave up 6 bases and V 2 bases, and 1 base lay outside the gene matches. Germline CDR1 reads LNHDA; CDR2 reads SQIVND (reference sequence). The CDR3 DNA is TGTGCCAGTAGTATATGGGGGGGCAATGAGCAGTTCTTC. Translated: CASSIWGGNEQFF.

V gene TRBV14 combines with J gene TRBJ2-1; no clear D gene. CDR3 length equals 15 residues. Germline V lookup: CDR1 SGHDN, CDR2 FVKESK. The ends were cut back, 2 bases at V and 0 bases at J, with 8 bases in the middle. In DNA, the CDR3 is TGTGCCAGCAGCCAATCCAATAGCTCCTACAATGAGCAGTTCTTC. Its protein is CASSQSNSSYNEQFF.

The chain recombines TRBV5-1 with TRBJ1-2, with no clear D. V was shortened by 4 bases and J by 2 bases, with 9 bases between the two germline ends. CDR1 is SGHRS, CDR2 YFSETQ, per germline. CDR3 length: 13 amino acids. The CDR3 region is CASSRGWNYGYTF. In DNA form, the CDR3 reads TGCGCCAGCAGCAGAGGTTGGAACTATGGCTACACCTTC.

This chain joins TRBV5-1 and TRBJ1-1; no clear D. V lost 2 bases and J 2 bases, leaving 10 bases between the germline ends. Germline V CDR1 and CDR2: SGHRS, YFSETQ. The CDR3 has 14 amino acids. The CDR3, as DNA: TGCGCCAGCAGCTTCGGTCGGGAAAACACTGAAGCTTTCTTT. Translated: CASSFGRENTEAFF.

CDR3 DNA sequence: TGTGCCAGCAGCTCAAGACAGGGCGTAGAGACCCAGTACTTC. It translates to CASSSRQGVETQYF. The chain uses TRBV7-9 and TRBJ2-5; TRBD1 agrees at 7 bases. From germline, CDR1 is SEHNR and CDR2 FQNEAQ (reference sequence). This CDR3 is built from 14 residues. With 4 bases clipped from V and 4 bases from J, the junction kept 6 bases outside the gene matches.

The gene calls are TRBV6-2 or TRBV6-3 and TRBJ1-1, with D uncertain. Germline V gene lookup returns CDR1 MNHEY and CDR2 SVGEGT. CDR3 length: 11 residues. Trimming removed 4 bases from V and 2 bases from J, with 2 bases in between. The CDR3, as DNA: TGTGCCAGCAGTTCTAACACTGAAGCTTTCTTT. The encoded protein is CASSSNTEAFF.

The V gene is TRBV5-8, the J gene TRBJ1-5; 9 positions agree with TRBD1. V lost 4 bases, J lost 3 bases, and 5 bases stayed unmatched. The CDR3 runs 15 residues. The V gene's germline CDR1 is SGHTS and CDR2 YDEGEE. CDR3 region: CASSAGTGYNQPQHF. CDR3 nucleotides: TGTGCCAGCAGCGCAGGGACAGGGTACAATCAGCCCCAGCATTTT.

This rearrangement joins TRBV6-5 to TRBJ1-1, with a weak D call TRBD1 (5 bases). Germline lookup yields CDR1 MNHEY and CDR2 SVGAGI. This CDR3 contains 13 residues. V was pared by 4 bases and J by 1 base, with 7 bases between. CDR3 sequence (DNA): TGTGCCAGCAGTTTGACAGAGAACACTGAAGCTTTCTTT. Translation gives CASSLTENTEAFF.